Detailed here is one T cell receptor (beta chain). This clone was detected only once. Its specific antigen is unknown. Within one base of it there is no much larger clone, and no base qualities were kept. The time point tag for this specimen amounts to: baseline before first vaccination. Vaccinee samples came from UK trials COV001 and COV002, including a single-blind randomized controlled phase 2/3 trial of AZD1222 (ChAdOx1 nCoV-19) in healthy adults. Trial participant PBMC samples were collected at day 0 and day 28 after the second dose for TCRbeta chain sequencing. The CDR3 starts with the cysteine, ends with the phenylalanine, and has 16 residues. CDR3 DNA is the only sequence kept; it has 48 bases, read in frame from the first base. The germline V gene specifies SGHAT as CDR1 and FQNNGV as CDR2. V is trimmed back by 2 bases and J by 7 bases, and the junction contains 12 bases that no gene match accounts for.

The CDR3 regions of human TCRbeta chains were subjected to immunosequencing. Processing in the source paper ran as follows. TCRs in the repertoires were matched against a reference library of SARS-CoV-2-specific TCRs that had been generated with the MIRA antigen-specificity platform. Breadth was defined as the fraction of unique TCRs that were SARS-CoV-2-associated, and depth was defined as the fraction of total T cells that were SARS-CoV-2-associated. Using the MIRA data, each spike-specific TCR was mapped to the spike region that the TCR reacts to and placed in a CD4 or CD8 class. Log10-transformed breadth and depth values were compared by one-way ANOVA with Sidak's multiple comparisons tests. TCRdb's version of the immuneACCESS table is confined to in-frame rearrangements and falls short of the full clone set. An unresolved V gene accounts for under half of the shortfall where checked; the remainder is of unknown origin. D and trimming come from the DNA, and the V and J calls and clone size come from that table. The sample table holds 65,000 to 85,000 clones, of which more than 70% were seen once. The leading ten clones occupy 11% of the sample.

This entry is derived from a study of T cell responses to AZD1222 COVID-19 vaccine (dated by TCRdb to 2020 to 2022). Regarding the study in general: AZD1222 recipients given second doses at about 4 weeks or at about 12 weeks were pooled, since spike-specific TCR depth and breadth were not found to differ between the two schedules. Enrollment into the trials was organized by age into subgroups of 18-55, 56-69 and 70-plus years, and those subgroups contained roughly 150, 30 and 60 TCR-sequenced participants, respectively. A total of 233 trial participants underwent TCR sequencing, of whom some 200 had received two doses of AZD1222 and around 25 had received two doses of the MenACWY control vaccine.

The paper's findings and limits, for the study overall: The vaccine-associated CD4 TCRs covered the entire spike protein, and the dominant responses fell in regions 160-218 and 743-854. A significant rise in spike-specific TCR breadth and depth was observed after two AZD1222 doses relative to day 0 and relative to MenACWY recipients. Conclusions about previously exposed vaccinees are limited, since just a handful of AZD1222 recipients were seropositive for SARS-CoV-2 at baseline. Reportedly, almost half of the unique spike-specific TCRs recognized epitopes lying outside the regions that are mutated in the B.1.351 and B.1.1.7 variants. Because no samples from the day 14 peak response were available, repertoires could be characterized only after the peak T cell response. The 56-69-year group was small, and its depth increase did not reach significance, likely because of low power. Most participants were white British and females outnumbered males, and the authors suggested that clonal diversity may have been underestimated.

This material consisted of peripheral blood, taken on day 0 of AZD1222 vaccination. The clonotype comes from an adult in good health. This receptor chain uses TRBV11-2 and TRBJ2-7; 9 middle bases align to TRBD2. The DNA sequence is TGTGCCAGCAGCTTAATTCAGACTAGCGGTGTAAGGGAGCAGTACTTC. This gives the protein CASSLIQTSGVREQYF.